Below are 14 T cell receptor beta chains sequenced from a single sample in a study of blood T cell repertoires in COVID-19. The table came from immunoSEQ multiplex PCR; TCRdb's copy has only in-frame clones and leaves some out. The sample lists about 100,000 clones; 88% were seen once. What was sequenced was peripheral blood. The receptors stem from a man between 45 and 60 years old with active or convalescent COVID-19.

With regard to this clone: Other DNA variants within this sample encode the same CDR3. The V gene is TRBV11-2, the J gene TRBJ2-7, with D uncertain. Germline CDR1 reads SGHAT; CDR2 reads FQNNGV. V shed 1 base and J shed 4 bases, with 8 bases lying between them. This CDR3 is 13 amino acids long. The CDR3 loop reads CASSLGPSYEQYF. The CDR3 region has the DNA TGTGCCAGCAGCTTAGGCCCTAGTTACGAGCAGTACTTC.

This chain's CDR3 is CATSDPEAGGETQYF. CDR3 nucleotides: TGTGCCACCAGTGATCCTGAGGCGGGAGGTGAGACCCAGTACTTC. The chain joins TRBV24-1 to TRBJ2-5, with TRBD2 identical over 8 bases. CDR1 KGHDR and CDR2 SFDVKD come from the germline V gene. The CDR3 has 15 amino acids. The ends lost 3 bases at V and 5 bases at J; junction bases unmatched: 7.

This chain uses TRBV28 with TRBJ1-1; TRBD1 agrees at 7 bases. Trimming took 5 bases from V and 5 from J; bases not matched to a gene: 8. Germline V gene lookup returns CDR1 MDHEN and CDR2 SYDVKM. The CDR3 runs to 14 residues. The chain's CDR3 is CASSIPGQMTEAFF. CDR3 in DNA: TGTGCCAGCAGTATCCCGGGACAGATGACTGAAGCTTTCTTT.

The V and J genes are TRBV30 and TRBJ1-4, with D unresolved. There are 12 residues in the CDR3. V was cut by 4 bases and J by 8 bases, with 11 bases left in between. Germline V gives CDR1 GTSNPN, CDR2 SVGIG (reference sequence). CDR3 loop: CAWNPPGEKLFF. CDR3 nucleotide sequence: TGTGCCTGGAATCCCCCGGGGGAAAAACTGTTTTTT.

J is TRBJ2-1 and V is TRBV7-8, with 11 positions matching TRBD2. The germline V gene has CDR1 SGHVS and CDR2 FQNEAQ. The CDR3 has 16 amino acids. With V trimmed by 4 bases and J by 9 bases, 11 bases remained unmatched. The CDR3 loop is CASSSVASGRSSEQFF. DNA for the CDR3: TGTGCCAGCAGCTCGGTAGCTAGCGGGAGGTCGAGTGAGCAGTTCTTC. The complete variable domain, with remaining parts taken from reference TRBV7-8 and TRBJ2-1, reads GAGVSQSPRYKVAKRGQDVALRCDPISGHVSLFWYQQALGQGPEFLTYFQNEAQLDKSGLPSDRFFAERPEGSVSTLKIQRTQQEDSAVYLCASSSVASGRSSEQFFGPGTRLTVL.

V gene TRBV30 combines with J gene TRBJ1-2, with D perhaps TRBD1 (6 bases). This CDR3 contains 14 residues. Per germline, CDR1 GTSNPN and CDR2 SVGIG (reference sequence). The V gene lost 5 bases and the J gene lost 2 bases, with 15 bases spanning the gap. The CDR3 loop is CAWGGPTGNYGYTF. CDR3 DNA: TGTGCCTGGGGGGGGCCTACAGGGAACTATGGCTACACCTTC.

The gene calls are TRBV7-9 and TRBJ2-1; 9 bases are a match to TRBD2. The CDR3 loop spans 14 amino acids. After removal of 3 bases from V and 9 bases from J, the junction contained 6 bases not matched to a gene. Germline values: CDR1 SEHNR, CDR2 FQNEAQ (reference sequence). CDR3 in DNA: TGTGCCAGCAGCTTCGGACTAGCGACAGGTGAGCAGTTCTTC. Protein product: CASSFGLATGEQFF.

The chain joins TRBV7-9 to TRBJ1-2; 7 nucleotides line up with TRBD1. The CDR3 sequence is 16 residues long. The V gene end was trimmed by 5 bases and the J gene end by 6 bases; junction bases not matched to a gene: 15. Germline assignment: CDR1 SEHNR and CDR2 FQNEAQ (reference sequence). CDR3: CASSPLKDRAMDGYTF. The CDR3 bases are TGTGCCAGCAGCCCCCTTAAAGACAGGGCCATGGATGGCTACACCTTC.

V is TRBV5-4 and J is TRBJ1-6; the D gene is possibly TRBD1 (5 bases). CDR1 and CDR2 from the germline V gene are SGHNT and YYREEE (reference sequence). With 4 bases removed from V and 10 bases from J, the gap between germline ends came to 18 bases. The CDR3 is 15 amino acids. The CDR3 sequence is CASSIAGDVVSPLHF. The DNA for the CDR3 is TGTGCCAGCAGCATCGCGGGGGACGTTGTCTCACCCCTCCACTTT.

The chain combines TRBV10-3 with TRBJ1-5; 7 positions match TRBD1. The CDR3 extends over 15 amino acids. J lost 4 bases, V lost 4 bases, and 7 bases had no gene match. The germline gives CDR1 ENHRY, CDR2 SYGVKD. In DNA form, the CDR3 reads TGTGCCATCAGTGCCGAGGACAGGACGAATCAGCCCCAGCATTTT. Translated, it gives CAISAEDRTNQPQHF.

As for this clone: The junction departs from the called germline gene at one end, perhaps through a read error. This sequence joins TRBV5-6 and TRBJ2-7; D may be TRBD1 (6 bases). Germline CDR1 SGHDT, CDR2 YYEEEE. This CDR3 contains 11 residues. The CDR3 region is CASSLGQELNF. The CDR3 DNA reads TGTGCCAGCAGCTTGGGACAGGAGCTCAACTTC.

This chain links TRBV14 with TRBJ2-4, with D possibly matching TRBD1 (5 bases). With 0 bases removed from V and 14 bases from J, the gap between germline ends came to 14 bases. The CDR3 totals 13 residues. The germline V gene has CDR1 SGHDN and CDR2 FVKESK. This CDR3 is CASSQDGGRTKYF. DNA for the CDR3: TGTGCCAGCAGCCAAGACGGTGGTCGGACAAAGTACTTC.

The chain uses TRBV27 and TRBJ1-2; D unresolved. V gave up 3 bases and J gave up 4 bases, with 9 bases separating them. There are 13 residues in the CDR3. Germline V lookup: CDR1 MNHEY, CDR2 SMNVEV (reference sequence). This CDR3 is CASSLRGLYGYTF. The CDR3 DNA reads as TGTGCCAGCAGTTTGCGTGGGCTCTATGGCTACACCTTC.

DNA for the CDR3: TGTGCCAGCTCACCAACCGGGACAGGGACCCACGAGCAGTACTTC. Encoded protein: CASSPTGTGTHEQYF. The V call is TRBV18, the J call TRBJ2-7, with 9 bases aligning to TRBD1. The germline gives CDR1 KGHSH, CDR2 LQKENI. The V and J ends lost 2 bases and 5 bases, in that order; junction bases with no gene match: 7. The CDR3 loop spans 15 amino acids.